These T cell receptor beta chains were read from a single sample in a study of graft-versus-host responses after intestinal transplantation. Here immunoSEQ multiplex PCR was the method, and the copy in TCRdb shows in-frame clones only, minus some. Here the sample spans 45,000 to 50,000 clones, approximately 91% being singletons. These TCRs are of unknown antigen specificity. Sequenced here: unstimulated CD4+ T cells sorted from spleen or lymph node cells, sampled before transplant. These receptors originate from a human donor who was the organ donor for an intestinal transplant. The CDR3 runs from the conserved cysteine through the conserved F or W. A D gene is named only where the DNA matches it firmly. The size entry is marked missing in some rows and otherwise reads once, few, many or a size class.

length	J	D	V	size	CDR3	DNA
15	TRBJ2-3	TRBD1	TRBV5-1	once	CASSPSGTGADTQYF	TGCGCCAGCAGCCCCTCCGGGACAGGGGCAGATACGCAGTATTTT
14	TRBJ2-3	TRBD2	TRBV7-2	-	CASSLPGTSPEMYF	TGTGCCAGCAGCTTACCCGGGACTAGTCCGGAAATGTATTTT
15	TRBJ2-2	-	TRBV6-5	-	CASSHRTRVLGELFF	TGTGCCAGCAGTCACCGGACACGGGTTCTAGGGGAGCTGTTTTTT
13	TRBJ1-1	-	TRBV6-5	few	CASSTGSGTEAFF	TGTGCCAGCAGTACCGGTTCAGGGACTGAAGCTTTCTTT
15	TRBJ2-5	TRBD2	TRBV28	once	CASSLGGRAGETQYF	TGTGCCAGCAGTTTAGGCGGGAGGGCCGGGGAGACCCAGTACTTC
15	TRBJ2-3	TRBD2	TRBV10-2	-	CASGTSGRGTDTQYF	TGCGCCAGCGGGACTAGCGGGAGGGGCACAGATACGCAGTATTTT
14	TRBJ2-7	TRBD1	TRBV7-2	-	CASNPNRGLEEQYF	TGTGCCAGCAACCCTAACAGGGGGCTAGAAGAGCAGTACTTC
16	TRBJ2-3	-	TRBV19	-	CASTRRALPSSDTQYF	TGTGCCAGTACCCGCCGAGCCTTACCAAGTTCGGATACGCAGTATTTT
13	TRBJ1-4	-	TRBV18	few	CASSPREGEKLFF	TGTGCCAGCTCACCACGAGAAGGTGAAAAACTGTTTTTT
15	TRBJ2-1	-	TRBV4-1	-	CASSGSGWGYNEQFF	TGCGCCAGCAGCGGAAGCGGTTGGGGGTACAATGAGCAGTTCTTC
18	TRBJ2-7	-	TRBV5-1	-	CASSFAPTGRVTSYEQYF	TGCGCCAGCAGCTTCGCCCCCACTGGCAGGGTAACCTCCTACGAGCAGTACTTC
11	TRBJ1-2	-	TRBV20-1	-	CSASDRHGYTF	TGCAGTGCTAGTGACAGGCATGGCTACACCTTC
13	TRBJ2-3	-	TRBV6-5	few	CASSYGSTDTQYF	TGTGCCAGCAGTTACGGGAGCACAGATACGCAGTATTTT
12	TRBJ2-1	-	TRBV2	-	CASSAIYNEQFF	TGTGCCAGCAGTGCAATCTACAATGAGCAGTTCTTC
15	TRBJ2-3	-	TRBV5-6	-	CASSLDFSSTDTQYF	TGTGCCAGCAGCTTGGACTTTTCTAGCACAGATACGCAGTATTTT
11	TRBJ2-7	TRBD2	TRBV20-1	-	CSASGTGEQYF	TGCAGTGCCAGCGGGACTGGAGAGCAGTACTTC
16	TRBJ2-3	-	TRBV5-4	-	CASSSRRGGRTDTQYF	TGTGCCAGCAGCTCCCGACGCGGGGGCCGGACAGATACGCAGTATTTT
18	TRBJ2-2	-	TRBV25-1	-	CASSEYDQGGKDTGELFF	TGTGCCAGCAGTGAATATGATCAGGGGGGGAAGGACACCGGGGAGCTGTTTTTT
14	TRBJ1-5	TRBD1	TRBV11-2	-	CASSLDRYNQPQHF	TGTGCCAGCAGCCTGGACAGGTACAATCAGCCCCAGCATTTT
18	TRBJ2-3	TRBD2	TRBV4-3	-	CASSQDLTSGSRTDTQYF	TGCGCCAGCAGCCAAGATTTGACAAGCGGGAGCCGCACAGATACGCAGTATTTT
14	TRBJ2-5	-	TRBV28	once	CASSFLITGRREYF	TGTGCCAGCAGTTTCCTGATAACGGGGCGCAGGGAGTACTTC
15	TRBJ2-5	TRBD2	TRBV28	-	CASSWLAGAMKTQYF	TGTGCCAGCAGTTGGCTAGCGGGAGCTATGAAGACCCAGTACTTC
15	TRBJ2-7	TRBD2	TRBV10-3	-	CAIRAGLAEAYEQYF	TGTGCCATCAGGGCTGGACTAGCGGAGGCCTACGAGCAGTACTTC
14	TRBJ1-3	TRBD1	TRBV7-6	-	CASSVTGGADTIYF	TGTGCCAGCAGCGTGACAGGGGGCGCGGACACCATATATTTT
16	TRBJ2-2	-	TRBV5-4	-	CASSLGGSLRSGELFF	TGTGCCAGCAGCTTAGGTGGGAGCCTTCGATCCGGGGAGCTGTTTTTT
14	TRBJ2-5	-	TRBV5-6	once	CASSLVGGWETQYF	TGTGCCAGCAGCTTGGTGGGGGGCTGGGAGACCCAGTACTTC
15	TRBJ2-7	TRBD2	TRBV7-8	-	CASSLRTRWPYEQYF	TGTGCCAGCAGCCTTCGGACTAGGTGGCCCTACGAGCAGTACTTC
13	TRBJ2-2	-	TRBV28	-	CATNRADTGELFF	TGTGCCACCAACAGGGCGGACACCGGGGAGCTGTTTTTT
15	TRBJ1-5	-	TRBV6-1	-	CASSELSYSNQPQHF	TGTGCCAGCAGTGAACTTTCGTATAGCAATCAGCCCCAGCATTTT
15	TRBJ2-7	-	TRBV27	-	CASSWGAGLSYEQYF	TGTGCCAGCAGTTGGGGGGCGGGCCTCTCCTACGAGCAGTACTTC
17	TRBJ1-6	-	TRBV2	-	CASSEPSGGLGNSPLHF	TGTGCCAGCAGTGAACCTTCCGGAGGGTTGGGTAATTCACCCCTCCACTTT
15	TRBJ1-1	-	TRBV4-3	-	CASSQEWRVYTEAFF	TGCGCCAGCAGCCAAGAATGGAGGGTATACACTGAAGCTTTCTTT
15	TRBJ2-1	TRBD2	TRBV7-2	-	CATSLAGGLGREQFF	TGTGCCACCAGCTTAGCGGGAGGGCTTGGGCGGGAGCAGTTCTTC
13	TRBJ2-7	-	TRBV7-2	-	CASSSASLGEQYF	TGTGCCAGCAGCTCCGCCTCCCTTGGCGAGCAGTACTTC
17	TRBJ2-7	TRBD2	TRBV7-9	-	CASSFGTGLAGSYEQYF	TGTGCCAGCAGCTTTGGGACGGGACTAGCGGGCTCCTACGAGCAGTACTTC
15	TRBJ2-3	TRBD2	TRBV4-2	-	CASSQSREVTDTQYF	TGTGCCAGCAGCCAATCGCGGGAGGTCACAGATACGCAGTATTTT
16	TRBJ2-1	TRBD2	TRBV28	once	CASTTPRLAADNEQFF	TGTGCCAGCACCACCCCCAGACTAGCAGCCGACAATGAGCAGTTCTTC